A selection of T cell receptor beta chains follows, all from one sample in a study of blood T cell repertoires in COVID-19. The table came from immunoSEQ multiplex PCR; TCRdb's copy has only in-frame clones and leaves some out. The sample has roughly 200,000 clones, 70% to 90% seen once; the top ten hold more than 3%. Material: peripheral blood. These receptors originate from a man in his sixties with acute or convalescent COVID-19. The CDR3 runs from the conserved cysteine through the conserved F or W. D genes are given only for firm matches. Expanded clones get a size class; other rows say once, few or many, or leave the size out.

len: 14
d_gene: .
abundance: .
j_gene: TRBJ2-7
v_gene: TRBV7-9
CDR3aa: CASSLDRDSGEQYF
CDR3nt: TGTGCCAGCAGCTTAGATCGGGACTCGGGAGAGCAGTACTTC

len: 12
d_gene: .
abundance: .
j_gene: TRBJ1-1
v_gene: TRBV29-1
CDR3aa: CSVAAGNTEAFF
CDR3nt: TGCAGCGTTGCTGCCGGGAACACTGAAGCTTTCTTT

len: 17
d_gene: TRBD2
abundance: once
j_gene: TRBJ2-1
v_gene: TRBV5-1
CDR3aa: CASSLDGLAGVWNEQFF
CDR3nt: TGCGCCAGCAGCTTGGATGGGCTAGCGGGAGTCTGGAATGAGCAGTTCTTC

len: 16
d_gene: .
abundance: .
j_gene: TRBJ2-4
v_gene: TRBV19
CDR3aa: CASRISSQGGPNIQYF
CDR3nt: TGTGCCAGTAGGATCTCTTCGCAGGGGGGTCCAAACATTCAGTACTTC

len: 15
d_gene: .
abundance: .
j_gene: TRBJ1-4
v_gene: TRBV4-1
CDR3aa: CASSQAASRDEKLFF
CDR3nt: TGCGCCAGCAGCCAAGCGGCATCACGGGATGAAAAACTGTTTTTT

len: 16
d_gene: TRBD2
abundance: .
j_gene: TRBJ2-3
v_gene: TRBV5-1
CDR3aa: CASSLGLAGGTDTQYF
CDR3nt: TGCGCCAGCAGCTTGGGACTAGCGGGAGGGACGGATACGCAGTATTTT

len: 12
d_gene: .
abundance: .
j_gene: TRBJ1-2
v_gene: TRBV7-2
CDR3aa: CASSFNSGGYTF
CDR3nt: TGTGCCAGCAGCTTTAATTCGGGGGGCTACACCTTC

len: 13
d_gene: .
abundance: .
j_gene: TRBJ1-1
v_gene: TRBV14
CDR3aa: CASSQDRRGSAFF
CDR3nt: TGTGCCAGCAGCCAAGATAGGAGAGGCTCAGCTTTCTTT

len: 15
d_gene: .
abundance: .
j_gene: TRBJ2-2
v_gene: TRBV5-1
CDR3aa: CASTRRQGRGGELFF
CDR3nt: TGCGCCAGCACCCGGAGACAGGGGAGGGGCGGGGAGCTGTTTTTT

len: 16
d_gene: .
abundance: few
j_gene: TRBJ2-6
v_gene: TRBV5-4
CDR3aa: CASSLQGTSGANVLTF
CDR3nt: TGTGCCAGCAGCTTACAGGGCACGTCTGGGGCCAACGTCCTGACTTTC

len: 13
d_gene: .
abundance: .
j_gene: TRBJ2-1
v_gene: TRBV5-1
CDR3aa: CASSLANGDEQFF
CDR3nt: TGCGCCAGCAGCTTGGCCAACGGGGATGAGCAGTTCTTC

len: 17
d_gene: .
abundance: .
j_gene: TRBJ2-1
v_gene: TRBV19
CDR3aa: CASSMVSSTPLSNEQFF
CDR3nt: TGTGCCAGTAGTATGGTTTCCTCTACCCCCCTTTCGAATGAGCAGTTCTTC

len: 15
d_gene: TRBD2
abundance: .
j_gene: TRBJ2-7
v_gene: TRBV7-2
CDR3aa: CASKHTSGNSYEQYF
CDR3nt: TGTGCCAGCAAACATACTAGCGGAAACTCCTACGAGCAGTACTTC

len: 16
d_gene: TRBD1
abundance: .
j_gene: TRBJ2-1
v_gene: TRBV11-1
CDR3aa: CASSRQGAFTYNEQFF
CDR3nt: TGTGCCAGCAGCAGACAGGGGGCCTTCACCTACAATGAGCAGTTCTTC

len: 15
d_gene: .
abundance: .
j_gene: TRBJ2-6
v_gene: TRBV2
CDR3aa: CASKREVSGANVLTF
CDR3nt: TGTGCCAGCAAAAGGGAGGTCTCTGGGGCCAACGTCCTGACTTTC

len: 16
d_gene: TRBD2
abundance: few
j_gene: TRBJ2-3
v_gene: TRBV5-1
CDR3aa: CASSLGGLASTDTQYF
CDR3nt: TGCGCCAGCAGCTTGGGAGGACTAGCGAGCACAGATACGCAGTATTTT

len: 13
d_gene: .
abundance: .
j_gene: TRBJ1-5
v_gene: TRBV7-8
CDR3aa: CASSLASNQPQHF
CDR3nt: TGTGCCAGCAGCTTAGCCTCCAATCAGCCCCAGCATTTT

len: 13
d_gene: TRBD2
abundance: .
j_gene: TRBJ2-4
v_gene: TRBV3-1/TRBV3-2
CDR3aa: CASRGSGINIQYF
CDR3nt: TGTGCCAGCAGGGGTAGCGGGATTAACATTCAGTACTTC

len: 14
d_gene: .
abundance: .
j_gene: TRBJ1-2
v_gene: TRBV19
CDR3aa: CASSPSGLSMGYTF
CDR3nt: TGTGCCAGTAGTCCCTCGGGTTTGTCTATGGGCTACACCTTC

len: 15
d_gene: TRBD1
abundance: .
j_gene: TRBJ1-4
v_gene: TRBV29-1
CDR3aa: CSAGTGGSTNEKLFF
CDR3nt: TGCAGCGCTGGGACAGGGGGCTCAACTAATGAAAAACTGTTTTTT

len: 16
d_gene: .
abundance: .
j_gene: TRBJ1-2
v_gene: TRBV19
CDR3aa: CASSIGRLLRYYGYTF
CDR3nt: TGTGCCAGTAGTATAGGGCGGCTTCTACGTTACTATGGCTACACCTTC

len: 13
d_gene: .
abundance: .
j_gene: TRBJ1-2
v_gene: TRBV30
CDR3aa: CAWYRAGVFGYTF
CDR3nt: TGTGCCTGGTATCGGGCAGGGGTCTTTGGCTACACCTTC

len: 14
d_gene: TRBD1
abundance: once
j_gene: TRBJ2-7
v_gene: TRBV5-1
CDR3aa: CASSATGGSYEQYF
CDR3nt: TGCGCCAGCAGCGCGACAGGGGGCTCCTACGAGCAGTACTTC

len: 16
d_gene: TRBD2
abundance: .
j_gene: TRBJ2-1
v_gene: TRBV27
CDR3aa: CASSLLLAAPYNEQFF
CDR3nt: TGTGCCAGCAGTTTACTACTAGCGGCCCCGTACAATGAGCAGTTCTTC

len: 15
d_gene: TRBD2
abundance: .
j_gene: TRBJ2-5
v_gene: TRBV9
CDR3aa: CASSPGLVLRETQYF
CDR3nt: TGTGCCAGCAGCCCGGGACTAGTCCTTCGAGAGACCCAGTACTTC

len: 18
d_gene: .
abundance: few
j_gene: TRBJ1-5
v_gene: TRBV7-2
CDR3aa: CASSLQGGGVYSNQPQHF
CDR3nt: TGTGCCAGCAGCTTGCAAGGAGGGGGGGTTTATAGCAATCAGCCCCAGCATTTT

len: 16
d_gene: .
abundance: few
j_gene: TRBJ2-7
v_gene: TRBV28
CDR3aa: CASSLSSSGSSYEQYF
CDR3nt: TGTGCCAGCAGTTTAAGTAGTTCGGGGAGCTCCTACGAGCAGTACTTC

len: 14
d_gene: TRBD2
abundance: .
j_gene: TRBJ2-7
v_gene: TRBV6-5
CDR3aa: CASSYSRLASEQYF
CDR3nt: TGTGCCAGCAGTTACTCTAGACTAGCATCCGAGCAGTACTTC

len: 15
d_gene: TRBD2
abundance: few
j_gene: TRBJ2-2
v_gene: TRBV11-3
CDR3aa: CASSLSGSTAGELFF
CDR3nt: TGTGCCAGCAGCCTTAGCGGGAGTACCGCCGGGGAGCTGTTTTTT

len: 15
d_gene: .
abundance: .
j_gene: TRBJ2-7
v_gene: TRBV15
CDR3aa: CATSRDIGRRDEQYF
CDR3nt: TGTGCCACCAGCAGAGATATAGGAAGGAGGGACGAGCAGTACTTC

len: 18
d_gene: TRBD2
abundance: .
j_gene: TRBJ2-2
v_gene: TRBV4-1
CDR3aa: CASSQDRGLAINTGELFF
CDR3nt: TGCGCCAGCAGCCAAGATAGGGGACTAGCGATTAACACCGGGGAGCTGTTTTTT

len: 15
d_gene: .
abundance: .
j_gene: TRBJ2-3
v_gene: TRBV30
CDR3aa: CAWSPARQSTDTQYF
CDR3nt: TGTGCCTGGAGTCCCGCTAGGCAGAGCACAGATACGCAGTATTTT

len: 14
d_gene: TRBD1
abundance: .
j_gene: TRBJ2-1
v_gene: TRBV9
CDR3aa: CASSGPTGGYEQFF
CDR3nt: TGTGCCAGCAGCGGCCCCACAGGGGGATATGAGCAGTTCTTC

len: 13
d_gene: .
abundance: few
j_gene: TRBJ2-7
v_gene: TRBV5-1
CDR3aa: CASSLAGFYEQYF
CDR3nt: TGCGCCAGCAGCTTGGCCGGGTTCTACGAGCAGTACTTC

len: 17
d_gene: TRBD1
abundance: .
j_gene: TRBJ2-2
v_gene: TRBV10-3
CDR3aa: CAISVIGGTGTTGELFF
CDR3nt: TGTGCCATCAGTGTTATTGGAGGGACAGGGACCACCGGGGAGCTGTTTTTT

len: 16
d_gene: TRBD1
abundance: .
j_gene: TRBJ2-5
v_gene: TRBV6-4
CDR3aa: CASSGTSRGLVETQYF
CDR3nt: TGTGCCAGCAGTGGAACGTCCAGGGGGCTAGTAGAGACCCAGTACTTC

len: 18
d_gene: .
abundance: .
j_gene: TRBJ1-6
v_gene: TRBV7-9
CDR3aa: CASSSGFTSPSYNSPLHF
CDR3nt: TGTGCCAGCAGCTCGGGATTCACCTCCCCCTCCTATAATTCACCCCTCCACTTT

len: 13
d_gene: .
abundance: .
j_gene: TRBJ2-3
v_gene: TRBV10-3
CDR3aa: CATEGGGTDTQYF
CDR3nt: TGTGCCACCGAGGGCGGGGGCACAGATACGCAGTATTTT

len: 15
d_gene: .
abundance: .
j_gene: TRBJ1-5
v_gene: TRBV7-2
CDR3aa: CASSSYAGAPQPQHF
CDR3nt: TGTGCCAGCAGCTCCTATGCGGGGGCCCCGCAGCCCCAGCATTTT

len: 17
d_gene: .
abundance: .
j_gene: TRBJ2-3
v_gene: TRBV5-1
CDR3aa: CASSYPSRGGLTDTQYF
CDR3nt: TGCGCCAGCAGTTACCCTAGCAGGGGCGGGCTCACAGATACGCAGTATTTT

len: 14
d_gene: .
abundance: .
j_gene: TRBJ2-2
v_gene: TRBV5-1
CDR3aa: CASSLAVRTGELFF
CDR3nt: TGCGCCAGCAGCTTGGCGGTGAGAACCGGGGAGCTGTTTTTT

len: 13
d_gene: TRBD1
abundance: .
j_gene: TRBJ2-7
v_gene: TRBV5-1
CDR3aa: CASAQGAQNEQYF
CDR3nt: TGCGCCAGCGCACAGGGGGCTCAAAACGAGCAGTACTTC

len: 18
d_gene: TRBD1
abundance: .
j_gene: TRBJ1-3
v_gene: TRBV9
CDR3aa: CASSVGTGALLSGNTIYF
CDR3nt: TGTGCCAGCAGCGTGGGGACAGGGGCCCTCCTCTCTGGAAACACCATATATTTT

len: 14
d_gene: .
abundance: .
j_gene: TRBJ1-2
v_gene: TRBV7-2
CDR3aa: CASSLEQGNYGYTF
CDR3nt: TGTGCCAGCAGCTTGGAGCAGGGGAACTATGGCTACACCTTC

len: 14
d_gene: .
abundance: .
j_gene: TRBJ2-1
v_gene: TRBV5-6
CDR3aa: CASSPGLLRDEQFF
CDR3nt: TGTGCCAGCAGCCCGGGACTTCTAAGGGATGAGCAGTTCTTC

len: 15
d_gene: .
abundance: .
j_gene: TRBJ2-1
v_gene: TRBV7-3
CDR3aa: CASSLTGSPGDEQFF
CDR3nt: TGTGCCAGCAGCTTAACCGGCTCCCCGGGGGATGAGCAGTTCTTC

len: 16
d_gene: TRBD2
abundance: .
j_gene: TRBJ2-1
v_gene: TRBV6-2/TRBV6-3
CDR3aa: CASSWFTSGGGNEQFF
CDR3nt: TGTGCCAGCAGTTGGTTTACTAGCGGTGGGGGCAATGAGCAGTTCTTC

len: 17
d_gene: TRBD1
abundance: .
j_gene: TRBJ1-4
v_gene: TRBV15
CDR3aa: CATSRALPTGGNEKLFF
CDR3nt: TGTGCCACCAGCAGAGCCTTGCCGACAGGGGGTAATGAAAAACTGTTTTTT

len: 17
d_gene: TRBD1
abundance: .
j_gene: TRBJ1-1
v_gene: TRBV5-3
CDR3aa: CARSLEAGGNMNTEAFF
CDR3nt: TGTGCCAGAAGCTTGGAGGCAGGGGGGAACATGAACACTGAAGCTTTCTTT

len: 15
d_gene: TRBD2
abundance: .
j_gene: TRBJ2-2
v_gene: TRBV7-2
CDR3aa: CASRPTSGRGGELFF
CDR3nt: TGTGCCAGCAGACCAACTAGCGGGAGGGGCGGGGAGCTGTTTTTT

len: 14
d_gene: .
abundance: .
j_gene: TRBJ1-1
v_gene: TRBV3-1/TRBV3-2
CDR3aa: CASSPSWRGTEAFF
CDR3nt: TGTGCCAGCAGCCCCTCATGGCGGGGCACTGAAGCTTTCTTT

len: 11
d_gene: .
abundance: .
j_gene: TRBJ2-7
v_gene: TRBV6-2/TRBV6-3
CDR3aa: CASSEGREQYF
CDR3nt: TGTGCCAGCAGTGAGGGCCGCGAGCAGTACTTC

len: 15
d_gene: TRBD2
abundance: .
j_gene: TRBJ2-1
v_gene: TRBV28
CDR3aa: CASSFWREVKDEQFF
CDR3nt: TGTGCCAGCAGTTTCTGGCGGGAGGTCAAAGATGAGCAGTTCTTC

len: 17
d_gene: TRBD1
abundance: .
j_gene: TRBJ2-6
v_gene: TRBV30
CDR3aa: CAWRPGQIISGANVLTF
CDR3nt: TGTGCCTGGAGGCCGGGACAGATAATTTCTGGGGCCAACGTCCTGACTTTC

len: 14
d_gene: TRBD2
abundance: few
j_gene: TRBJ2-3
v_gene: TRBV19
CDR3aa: CASSTPGLADTQYF
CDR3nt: TGTGCCAGTAGTACCCCCGGACTAGCAGATACGCAGTATTTT

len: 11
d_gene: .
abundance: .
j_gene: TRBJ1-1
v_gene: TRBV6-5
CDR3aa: CASRGDTEAFF
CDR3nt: TGTGCCAGCCGGGGGGACACTGAAGCTTTCTTT

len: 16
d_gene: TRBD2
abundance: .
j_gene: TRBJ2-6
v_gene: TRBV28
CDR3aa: CASRAGASSGANVLTF
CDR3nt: TGTGCCAGCAGAGCGGGAGCGAGCTCTGGGGCCAACGTCCTGACTTTC